This T cell receptor beta chain was identified during a study of blood T cell repertoires in COVID-19. Data came from immunoSEQ multiplex PCR; TCRdb stores just in-frame clones and leaves some out. The data contain 300,000 to 450,000 clones, 85% of them singletons. The TCR sequence derives from a woman between 18 and 29 years old with acute or convalescent COVID-19. Material for sequencing was peripheral blood.

The CDR3 region has the DNA TGTGCCAGCAGCTCTCCCTACGAGCAGTACTTC. Amino acid sequence: CASSSPYEQYF. V usage is TRBV5-4 and J usage is TRBJ2-7; D is uncertain. Trimming pared 3 bases from V and 2 bases from J, leaving 3 bases between. Germline V gene data show CDR1 as SGHNT and CDR2 as YYREEE (reference sequence). The CDR3 loop spans 11 amino acids.